This entry lists 19 T cell receptor beta chains sequenced from one sample in a study of T cell clones after liver transplantation. The assay was immunoSEQ multiplex PCR, and TCRdb's table has in-frame clones only and misses some. This table holds 85,000 to 110,000 clones, approximately 79% found once. The sequencing used CD4+ T cells from blood, collected around 44 months after liver transplant. The receptors here all came from a human patient who received a liver transplant. Some T cells may possibly be graft donor cells.

The rearrangement links TRBV15 to TRBJ2-5; TRBD2 agrees at 10 bases. Trimming took 5 bases from V and 5 from J; bases not matched to a gene: 8. Germline lookup yields CDR1 LNHNV and CDR2 YYDKDF (reference sequence). The CDR3 extends over 15 amino acids. The CDR3 nucleotides read TGTGCCACCAGCCTAGCGGGAGCCCGGTATGAGACCCAGTACTTC. It encodes CATSLAGARYETQYF. Combining the CDR3 with reference TRBV15 and TRBJ2-5 gives the whole variable domain DAMVIQNPRYQVTQFGKPVTLSCSQTLNHNVMYWYQQKSSQAPKLLFHYYDKDFNNEADTPDNFQSRRPNTSFCFLDIRSPGLGDTAMYLCATSLAGARYETQYFGPGTRLLVL.

The rearrangement uses TRBV10-3 and TRBJ1-6; the D is unclear. Germline lookup yields CDR1 ENHRY and CDR2 SYGVKD. This CDR3 region has 14 residues. V was shortened by 6 bases and J by 6 bases, with 12 bases between the two germline ends. CDR3 amino acids: CAIRQEPTNSPLHF. The CDR3 DNA sequence: TGTGCCATCAGACAAGAGCCTACTAATTCACCCCTCCACTTT.

V is TRBV7-9 and J is TRBJ2-3, with D possibly being TRBD2 (6 bases). Germline values: CDR1 SEHNR, CDR2 FQNEAQ (reference sequence). The length of the CDR3 is 18 residues. Trimming pared 5 bases from V and 0 bases from J, leaving 21 bases between. The DNA for the CDR3 is TGTGCCAGCAGCCTCGACCTTAGCGGAAGCCGTAGCACAGATACGCAGTATTTT. Translating it yields CASSLDLSGSRSTDTQYF.

V is TRBV9 and J is TRBJ2-5; D tentatively fits TRBD1 or TRBD2 (5 bases each). V was clipped by 0 bases and J by 0 bases, with 21 bases between them. This CDR3 contains 19 residues. CDR1 is SGDLS, CDR2 YYNGEE, per germline. CDR3: CASSVEGLGLGPYQETQYF. The CDR3, as DNA: TGTGCCAGCAGCGTAGAAGGCCTGGGCTTGGGACCGTACCAAGAGACCCAGTACTTC. Looking up the rest from reference TRBV9 and TRBJ2-5 gives the full variable domain: DSGVTQTPKHLITATGQRVTLRCSPRSGDLSVYWYQQSLDQGLQFLIQYYNGEERAKGNILERFSAQQFPDLHSELNLSSLELGDSALYFCASSVEGLGLGPYQETQYFGPGTRLLVL.

The rearrangement joins TRBV14 to TRBJ2-7; D perhaps matches TRBD1 (5 bases). Trimming removed 1 base at V and 5 bases at J, with 9 bases between. Per the germline V gene, CDR1 is SGHDN and CDR2 is FVKESK. The CDR3 has 13 amino acids. The CDR3 bases are TGTGCCAGCAGCCAAGTCAGGGCCCACGAGCAGTACTTC. It encodes CASSQVRAHEQYF.

The V gene is TRBV5-8, the J gene TRBJ1-6; no clear D. CDR1 is SGHTS, CDR2 YDEGEE, per germline. Trimming took 5 bases from V and 7 from J, leaving 13 bases between them. CDR3 length: 14 amino acids. CDR3: CASRPEEMNSPLHF. CDR3 coding DNA: TGTGCCAGCAGGCCTGAGGAAATGAATTCACCCCTCCACTTT. Variable domain in full (rest from reference TRBV5-8 and TRBJ1-6): EAGVTQSPTHLIKTRGQQATLRCSPISGHTSVYWYQQALGLGLQFLLWYDEGEERNRGNFPPRFSGRQFPNYSSELNVNALELEDSALYLCASRPEEMNSPLHFGNGTRLTVT.

V usage is TRBV6-5 and J usage is TRBJ1-5; 9 nucleotides match TRBD1. Per the germline V gene, CDR1 is MNHEY and CDR2 is SVGAGI. The junction had 7 bases not matched to a gene; V was cut back by 5 bases and J by 5 bases. The CDR3 consists of 15 residues. CDR3 nucleotide sequence: TGTGCCAGCAGTATGACAGGGGGGATCTATCAGCCCCAGCATTTT. This encodes CASSMTGGIYQPQHF.

The genes are TRBV6-5 and TRBJ2-3, with 9 bases identical to TRBD2. The CDR3 length is 15 residues. The J segment lost 6 bases and the V segment lost 0 bases, leaving 4 bases of the junction unmatched. Per the germline V gene, CDR1 is MNHEY and CDR2 is SVGAGI. CDR3 residues: CASSYSSGGFDTQYF. Here the CDR3 DNA reads TGTGCCAGCAGTTACTCTAGCGGGGGTTTTGATACGCAGTATTTT.

CDR3 residues: CASSPDRDGYTF. The CDR3 region has the DNA TGTGCCAGCAGCCCCGACAGGGACGGCTACACCTTC. The rearrangement joins TRBV6-6 to TRBJ1-2, with 7 bases that match TRBD1. Losses at the gene ends were 6 bases for V and 8 bases for J; bases not matched to a gene: 6. There are 12 residues in the CDR3. CDR1 MNHNY and CDR2 SVGAGI come from the germline V gene (reference sequence).

Note on this clone: Other DNA sequences from this sample encode an identical CDR3 as well. The V call is TRBV7-9, the J call TRBJ2-5; no clear D gene. Trimming left V 5 bases short and J 2 bases short, with 3 bases between. CDR1 and CDR2 (germline): SEHNR, FQNEAQ (reference sequence). This CDR3 contains 11 residues. The CDR3 coding sequence is TGTGCCAGCAGCCCTCAAGAGACCCAGTACTTC. Its protein is CASSPQETQYF. Variable domain in full (rest from reference TRBV7-9 and TRBJ2-5): DTGVSQNPRHKITKRGQNVTFRCDPISEHNRLYWYRQTLGQGPEFLTYFQNEAQLEKSRLLSDRFSAERPKGSFSTLEIQRTEQGDSAMYLCASSPQETQYFGPGTRLLVL.

The chain uses TRBV19 and TRBJ1-5; no clear D. Germline lookup yields CDR1 LNHDA and CDR2 SQIVND (reference sequence). The CDR3 is made up of 12 amino acids. V lost 8 bases to trimming and J lost 9 bases, with 14 bases between them. The CDR3 nucleotides read TGTGCCAGTTTAAGTAAATCGGGGCCCCAGCATTTT. Translated: CASLSKSGPQHF.

This rearrangement joins TRBV4-2 to TRBJ1-5; unclear D gene. CDR3 length: 18 amino acids. V was clipped by 0 bases and J by 0 bases, with 15 bases between them. Germline lookup yields CDR1 LGHNA and CDR2 YNFKEQ. CDR3 loop: CASSQDILGRLSNQPQHF. In DNA form, the CDR3 reads TGTGCCAGCAGCCAAGACATCCTTGGGCGTCTTAGCAATCAGCCCCAGCATTTT.

The genes are TRBV11-2 and TRBJ2-3, with TRBD2 matching 14 bases. This CDR3 contains 18 residues. V was pared by 5 bases and J by 6 bases, with 13 bases of the junction left unmatched. Looked up from germline, CDR1 is SGHAT and CDR2 is FQNNGV. CDR3 region: CASSRTGLAGVGMDTQYF. The CDR3 bases are TGTGCCAGCAGCAGGACGGGACTAGCGGGAGTTGGAATGGATACGCAGTATTTT.

This clone was picked up a small number of times. The rearrangement links TRBV6-1 to TRBJ1-4; tentatively, D is TRBD1 (6 bases). This CDR3 contains 15 residues. Germline CDR1 reads MNHNS; CDR2 reads SASEGT. The V gene lost 6 bases and the J gene lost 0 bases, with 11 bases spanning the gap. The CDR3 region is CASRMGGATNEKLFF. CDR3 DNA sequence: TGTGCCAGCAGGATGGGGGGCGCAACTAATGAAAAACTGTTTTTT.

This clone was observed a single time. The genes are TRBV6-1 and TRBJ1-6; 7 bases line up with TRBD1. The germline gives CDR1 MNHNS, CDR2 SASEGT. This CDR3 region has 14 residues. Unmatched junction bases numbered 6, after V lost 11 bases and J lost 2 bases. The CDR3 nucleotides read TGTGCCGGTGGGACAGCTACCTATAATTCACCCCTCCACTTT. Translation gives CAGGTATYNSPLHF.

The chain combines TRBV18 with TRBJ1-2; perhaps TRBD1 as D (6 bases). This CDR3 is built from 15 residues. The V end lost 0 bases, the J end lost 8 bases, and 16 bases lay between the germline ends. The germline gives CDR1 KGHSH, CDR2 LQKENI. DNA for the CDR3: TGTGCCAGCTCACCACCTGCGGCGGGGGCGCGCGGCTACACCTTC. This codes for CASSPPAAGARGYTF.

The rearrangement links TRBV7-2 to TRBJ1-4, with 9 bases lining up with TRBD1. The CDR3 length is 14 residues. Germline-derived CDR1 and CDR2 are SGHTA and FQGNSA. With 4 bases clipped from V and 10 bases from J, the junction kept 7 bases outside the gene matches. The chain's CDR3 is CASSSRDREGKLFF. The CDR3 nucleotides are TGTGCCAGCAGCTCCCGGGACAGGGAAGGAAAACTGTTTTTT.

The chain combines TRBV2 with TRBJ2-1; D is undetermined. V lost 0 bases to trimming and J lost 10 bases, with 13 bases between them. The CDR3 spans 14 residues. CDR1 and CDR2 from the germline V gene are SNHLY and FYNNEI. The CDR3 bases are TGTGCCAGCAGTGAAGCGCTTCAAAGAGCCGAGCAGTTCTTC. Its protein is CASSEALQRAEQFF.

The genes are TRBV6-5 and TRBJ2-7; unclear D gene. With 6 bases removed from V and 1 base from J, the gap between germline ends came to 13 bases. Germline lookup yields CDR1 MNHEY and CDR2 SVGAGI. The CDR3 extends over 14 amino acids. The CDR3 nucleotides read TGTGCCAGCAGCAAAACTTGGGGTTCCTACGAGCAGTACTTC. Encoded protein: CASSKTWGSYEQYF.